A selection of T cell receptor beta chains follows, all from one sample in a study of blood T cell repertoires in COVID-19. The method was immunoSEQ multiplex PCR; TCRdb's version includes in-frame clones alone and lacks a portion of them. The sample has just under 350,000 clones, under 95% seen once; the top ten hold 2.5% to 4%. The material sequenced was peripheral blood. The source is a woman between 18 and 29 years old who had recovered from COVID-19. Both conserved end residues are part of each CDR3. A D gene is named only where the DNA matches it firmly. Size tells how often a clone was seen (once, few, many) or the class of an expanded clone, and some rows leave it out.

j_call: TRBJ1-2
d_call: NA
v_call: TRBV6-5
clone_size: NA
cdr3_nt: TGTGCCAGCAGTTCCGACACAGGGTTCTCTGGCTACACCTTC
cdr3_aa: CASSSDTGFSGYTF

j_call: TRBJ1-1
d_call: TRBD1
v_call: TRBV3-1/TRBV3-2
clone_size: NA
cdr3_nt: TGTGCCAGCAGCCCGTCAAAAGCCCCACCCGGGACAGGGAATAACACTGAAGCTTTCTTT
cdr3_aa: CASSPSKAPPGTGNNTEAFF

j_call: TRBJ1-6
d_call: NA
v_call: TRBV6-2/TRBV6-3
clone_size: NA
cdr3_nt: TGTGCCAGCAGCCGGACAGCCCGAGGTGACTCACCCCTCCACTTT
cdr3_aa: CASSRTARGDSPLHF

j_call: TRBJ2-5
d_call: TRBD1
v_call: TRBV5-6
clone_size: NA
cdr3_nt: TGTGCCAGCAGCCCAGGACAGGGGAGAGAAGAGACCCAGTACTTC
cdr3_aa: CASSPGQGREETQYF

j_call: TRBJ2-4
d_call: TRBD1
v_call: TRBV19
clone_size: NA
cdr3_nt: TGTGCCAGTAGTTGGTCTAGGGGACAGTGGATAGCCAAAAACATTCAGTACTTC
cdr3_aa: CASSWSRGQWIAKNIQYF

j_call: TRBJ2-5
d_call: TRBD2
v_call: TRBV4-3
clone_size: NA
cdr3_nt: TGCGCCAGCAGCCAAGACGGGGGGGCTCCGCGGGAGACCCAGTACTTC
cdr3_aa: CASSQDGGAPRETQYF

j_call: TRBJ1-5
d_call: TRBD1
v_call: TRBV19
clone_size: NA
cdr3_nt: TGTGCCAGTAGCACACAGGGGGATCAGCCCCAGCATTTT
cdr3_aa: CASSTQGDQPQHF

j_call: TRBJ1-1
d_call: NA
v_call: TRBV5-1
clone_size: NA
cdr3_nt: TGCGCCAGCAGCGCCGCGCAGGGAAACATAGTCATGAACACTGAAGCTTTCTTT
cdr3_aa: CASSAAQGNIVMNTEAFF

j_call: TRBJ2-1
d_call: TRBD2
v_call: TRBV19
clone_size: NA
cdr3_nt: TGTGCCAGTAGTGTGGGACTAGCGGGAGGCGAGCAGTTCTTC
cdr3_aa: CASSVGLAGGEQFF

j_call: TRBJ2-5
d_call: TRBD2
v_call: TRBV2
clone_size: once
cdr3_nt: TGTGCCAGCAGTATAGCGGGAGTCGAGGAGACCCAGTACTTC
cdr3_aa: CASSIAGVEETQYF

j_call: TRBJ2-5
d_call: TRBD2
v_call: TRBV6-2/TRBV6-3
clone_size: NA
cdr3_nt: TGTGCCAGCAGTCGGACTAGCGTCAGAAGAGAGACCCAGTACTTC
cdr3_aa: CASSRTSVRRETQYF

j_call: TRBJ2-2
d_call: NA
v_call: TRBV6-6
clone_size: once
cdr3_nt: TGTGCCAGCAGCCTTAGGTTGGGGGGTACCGGGGAGCTGTTTTTT
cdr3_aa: CASSLRLGGTGELFF

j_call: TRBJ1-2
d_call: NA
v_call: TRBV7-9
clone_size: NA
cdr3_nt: TGTGCCAGCAGCTTAGCCCCCTTTGGGCAGAACTATGGCTACACCTTC
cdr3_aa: CASSLAPFGQNYGYTF

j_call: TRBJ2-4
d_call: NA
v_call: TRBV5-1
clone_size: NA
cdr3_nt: TGCGCCAGCAGCTTGAACGCGGCCAAAAACATTCAGTACTTC
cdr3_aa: CASSLNAAKNIQYF

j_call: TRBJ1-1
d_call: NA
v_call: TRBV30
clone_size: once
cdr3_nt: TGTGCCTGGACGCGACGGGGACACCTGAACACTGAAGCTTTCTTT
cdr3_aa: CAWTRRGHLNTEAFF

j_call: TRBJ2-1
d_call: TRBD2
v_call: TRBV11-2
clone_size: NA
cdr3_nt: TGTGCCAGCAGCCCACACCCGCCGGGGAGCGGGAGGGCCAATGAGCAGTTCTTC
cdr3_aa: CASSPHPPGSGRANEQFF

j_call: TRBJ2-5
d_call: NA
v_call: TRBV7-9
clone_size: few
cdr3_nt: TGTGCCAGCAGAATTGGGGGGAATCTGGCGGAGACCCAGTACTTC
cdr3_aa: CASRIGGNLAETQYF

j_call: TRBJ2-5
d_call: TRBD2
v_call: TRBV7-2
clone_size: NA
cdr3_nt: TGTGCCAGCAGCTTTAGCGGGGCCCAAGAGACCCAGTACTTC
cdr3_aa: CASSFSGAQETQYF

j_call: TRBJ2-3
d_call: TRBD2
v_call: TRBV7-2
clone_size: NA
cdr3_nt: TGTGCCAGCAGCTCCCCCGGGACTAGCGGGACAGATACGCAGTATTTT
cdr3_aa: CASSSPGTSGTDTQYF

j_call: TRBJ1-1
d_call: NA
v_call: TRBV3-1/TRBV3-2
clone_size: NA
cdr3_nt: TGTGCCAGCAGCCAAGATATTGGACAGTTTGAAGCTTTCTTT
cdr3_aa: CASSQDIGQFEAFF